A selection of T cell receptor beta chains follows, all from one sample in a study of blood T cell repertoires in COVID-19. Sequencing was performed with immunoSEQ multiplex PCR; in TCRdb, only in-frame clones are kept and a portion is missing. The sample lists under 200,000 clones; roughly 88% were seen once. Material for sequencing was PBMCs or T cells enriched from blood (not recorded which). The source is a woman aged 45 to 65 who had recovered from COVID-19. Each CDR3 is given with its conserved first and last residue. D genes are given only for firm matches. Clone size, where shown, is once, few, many, or a class for clones that have expanded.

j_call clone_size d_call v_call cdr3_nt cdr3_aa
TRBJ2-4 - - TRBV7-9 TGTGCCAGCAGCTTAGTGTCCAAAGCCAAAAACATTCAGTACTTC CASSLVSKAKNIQYF
TRBJ2-7 - TRBD1 TRBV7-3 TGTGCCAGCAGCTCAGGACAGGGATCCTACGAGCAGTACTTC CASSSGQGSYEQYF
TRBJ1-2 - - TRBV7-2 TGTGCCAGCAGCTTAGCGGCCTTAAACTATGGCTACACCTTC CASSLAALNYGYTF
TRBJ1-1 - - TRBV7-3 TGTGCCAGCAGCTGGGGAGACACTGAAGCTTTCTTT CASSWGDTEAFF
TRBJ1-5 - TRBD1 TRBV6-6 TGTGCCAGCAGTTACTTACAGGGGAATCAGCCCCAGCATTTT CASSYLQGNQPQHF
TRBJ2-7 - TRBD1 TRBV5-8 TGTGCCAGCAGCAAGAGACAGGGCAAAGGCTACGAGCAGTACTTC CASSKRQGKGYEQYF
TRBJ2-5 - - TRBV5-4 TGTGCCAGCAGCTCCGTTCCCGGGACTGGGTTCGGGAAAGAGACCCAGTACTTC CASSSVPGTGFGKETQYF
TRBJ1-6 - TRBD1 TRBV9 TGTGCCAGCAGCGTAGGAGACAGGGTTGGTTCACCCCTCCACTTT CASSVGDRVGSPLHF
TRBJ1-6 - - TRBV7-8 TGTGCCAGCAGCTTCAGGGTGGGTGGTTCACCCCTCCACTTT CASSFRVGGSPLHF
TRBJ1-5 - TRBD1 TRBV5-6 TGTGCCAGCAGCTTACAGGGGACTGCTTTGGGTCAGCCCCAGCATTTT CASSLQGTALGQPQHF
TRBJ1-1 - - TRBV9 TGTGCCAGCAGCGTAGGAGAGGCCCTGAACACTGAAGCTTTCTTT CASSVGEALNTEAFF
TRBJ1-1 few TRBD1 TRBV6-2/TRBV6-3 TGTGCCAGCAGCCTAGACAGGGGGTTGACTGAAGCTTTCTTT CASSLDRGLTEAFF
TRBJ2-3 - TRBD2 TRBV6-4 TGTGCCAGCAGTGACTCTGGACTAGCGACAGATACGCAGTATTTT CASSDSGLATDTQYF
TRBJ2-2 - - TRBV6-2/TRBV6-3 TGTGCCAGCAGCCGCCCGACGGTCGCAGGAACCGGGGAGCTGTTTTTT CASSRPTVAGTGELFF
TRBJ1-5 - - TRBV6-2/TRBV6-3 TGTGCCAGCAGTAGGGGCGAGAAGCCCCGCCATTTT CASSRGEKPRHF
TRBJ1-3 - - TRBV3-1/TRBV3-2 TGTGCCGCAGGGAGGACTTCTGGAAACACCATATATTTT CAAGRTSGNTIYF
TRBJ1-1 - TRBD1 TRBV7-2 TGTGCCAGCAGCTTCCCCATGGACAGGGGAACTGAAGCTTTCTTT CASSFPMDRGTEAFF
TRBJ2-6 - TRBD1 TRBV19 TGTGCCAGTAGTAGGGGACAGAGCTCTGGGGCCAACGTCCTGACTTTC CASSRGQSSGANVLTF
TRBJ1-1 - TRBD1 TRBV7-9 TGTGCCAGCAGCCCGGACAGGAAAACTGAAGCTTTCTTT CASSPDRKTEAFF
TRBJ1-2 - - TRBV7-2 TGTGCCAGCAGCTCTAGGGGAGGGGTCGGGGGCTACACCTTC CASSSRGGVGGYTF
TRBJ2-7 once TRBD2 TRBV5-1 TGCGCCAGCAGCTTGGAGCCTAGCGGGGGGTACGAGCAGTACTTC CASSLEPSGGYEQYF
TRBJ1-2 - - TRBV3-1/TRBV3-2 TGTGCCAGCAGTCCTAACGGGGAATATGGCTACACCTTC CASSPNGEYGYTF
TRBJ1-4 - - TRBV5-1 TGCGCCAGCAGCTTGGGCGGAAATAATGAAAAACTGTTTTTT CASSLGGNNEKLFF
TRBJ1-5 - - TRBV30 TGTGCCTGGAGCGGCGGGGGTGATCAGCCCCAGCATTTT CAWSGGGDQPQHF
TRBJ2-1 - TRBD2 TRBV11-1 TGTGCCAGCAGCTTAGCTGCTGGGGAAATAGCGGGGGGCAATGAGCAGTTCTTC CASSLAAGEIAGGNEQFF
TRBJ2-5 - - TRBV19 TGTGCCAGTAGTATAGCTAGGACACCACAAGAGACCCAGTACTTC CASSIARTPQETQYF
TRBJ2-5 - TRBD2 TRBV7-2 TGTGCCAGCAGCATAGTAAGCGGGACCCAAGAGACCCAGTACTTC CASSIVSGTQETQYF
TRBJ1-6 - - TRBV27 TGTGCCAGCAGTTCTACCGGGACACCTAATTTACCCCTCCACTTT CASSSTGTPNLPLHF
TRBJ2-2 - - TRBV7-9 TGTGCCAGCAGCTTTCTTGGGGGGTATGAAGCCGGGGAGCTGTTTTTT CASSFLGGYEAGELFF
TRBJ2-7 - - TRBV6-5 TGTGCCAGCACCCCGTCCGGGTCAACCTACGAGCAGTACTTC CASTPSGSTYEQYF
TRBJ1-2 - TRBD1 TRBV7-9 TGTGCCAGCAGCTTAGCTCGTGCAGGGGGCATGTATGGCTACACCTTC CASSLARAGGMYGYTF
TRBJ1-1 - - TRBV4-2 TGTGCCAGCAGCCCCGTTTCGAACACTGAAGCTTTCTTT CASSPVSNTEAFF
TRBJ2-5 - TRBD2 TRBV5-1 TGCGCCAGCAGCTTAGCTCCGGGACTAGCGGGGGGGATCCAAGAGACCCAGTACTTC CASSLAPGLAGGIQETQYF
TRBJ1-4 - - TRBV5-8 TGTGCCAGCAGCAGACAGTCAACTAATGAAAAACTGTTTTTT CASSRQSTNEKLFF
TRBJ2-1 - TRBD2 TRBV3-1/TRBV3-2 TGTGCCAGCAGGGGCGGACTAGCGGTTAGCCATGAGCAGTTCTTC CASRGGLAVSHEQFF
TRBJ1-3 once - TRBV7-8 TGTGCCAGCAGCCCCGCCGGGGACACCATATATTTT CASSPAGDTIYF
TRBJ2-7 - TRBD1 TRBV2 TGTGCCAGCAGGGGACAGCCAAGCTCCTACGAGCAGTACTTC CASRGQPSSYEQYF
TRBJ2-7 - - TRBV11-2 TGTGCCACCTCGCCGGGGAGCTCCTACGAGCAGTACTTC CATSPGSSYEQYF
TRBJ2-3 - TRBD2 TRBV11-3 TGTGCCAGCAGCTTAGGGGCTAGCGGGGGAGAAGATACGCAGTATTTT CASSLGASGGEDTQYF
TRBJ2-5 - - TRBV10-3 TGTGCCATCAGACAGGGTTCGCAAGAGACCCAGTACTTC CAIRQGSQETQYF
TRBJ1-6 - - TRBV30 TGTGCCTGGAGTAAAGGTGGAGGATATAATTCACCCCTCCACTTT CAWSKGGGYNSPLHF
TRBJ1-4 - - TRBV7-6 TGTGCCAGCAGCTTTCAAGAGACAAATGAAAAACTGTTTTTT CASSFQETNEKLFF
TRBJ2-3 - TRBD2 TRBV5-4 TGTGCCGCAAAGCTAGCGGGGGGGCCGGATACGCAGTATTTT CAAKLAGGPDTQYF
TRBJ1-1 - - TRBV5-1 TGCGCCAGCAGGCTCCAGGGTTCCATAGAAGCTTTCTTT CASRLQGSIEAFF
TRBJ1-4 - - TRBV7-8 TGTGCCACCAGGGCAGGGGCAAACGAAAAACTGTTTTTT CATRAGANEKLFF
TRBJ2-2 - TRBD1 TRBV2 TGTGCCAGCAAACTACAGGGGGACGGGGACACCGGGGAGCTGTTTTTT CASKLQGDGDTGELFF
TRBJ2-7 - - TRBV12-5 TGTGCTAGTGGTTTGGCAGAGCGCGAGCAGTACTTC CASGLAEREQYF
TRBJ1-2 - TRBD1 TRBV7-3 TGTGCCAGCAGCTCCGGGTCCGGGACAGGGCATGGCTACACCTTC CASSSGSGTGHGYTF